The source of this T cell receptor (beta chain) is a study of T-cell reconstitution after alpha-beta-depleted transplantation in children. Regarding the study as a whole: One year post-transplant, T-cell counts and diversity were largely derived from T cells produced anew. Several hundred expanded graft clones reportedly were the source of alpha-beta T cells about two months after transplant.

As concerns this clonotype: Its antigen is currently unknown.

Molecular barcoding with unique molecular identifiers was used for the TCRbeta library. TCRdb reprocessed the PCR reads with MiXCR, giving one entry per CDR3 protein. The sample shows 200,000 to 250,000 distinct CDR3 sequences, 11% of them seen only once. CDR1 MNHEY and CDR2 SVGAGI come from the germline V gene. The junction had 7 bases not matched to a gene; V was cut back by 4 bases and J by 6 bases. The CDR3 runs 14 residues. This chain joins TRBV6-5 and TRBJ1-1; 8 nucleotides line up with TRBD1. The specimen comprised PBMCs, sampled before TCRalphabeta/CD19-depleted stem cell transplant. The clonotype originates from a child less than two years old with acute myeloid leukemia, due to receive a stem cell transplant. The CDR3 protein is CASSSWTGNPEAFF. DNA of the CDR3: TGTGCCAGCAGTTCCTGGACAGGGAATCCTGAAGCTTTCTTT.